What follows are 18 T cell receptor beta chains derived from one specimen sequenced in a study of blood T cells in healthy people across ages. Next came a second PCR, run for about 6 to 12 cycles, which used a sample-barcoded 5' primer along with a J-beta primer mix. MiXCR, run by TCRdb on the 5' RACE reads, gives a single entry per CDR3 protein. The repertoire holds about a million distinct CDR3 sequences, around 54% seen once, with around 21% in the top ten. The specimen sequenced was blood. The source of these receptors is an older woman in good health.

This clonotype showed up many times. This sequence joins TRBV29-1 and TRBJ2-7; D possibly uses TRBD1 or TRBD2 (5 bases each). This CDR3 region has 12 residues. Germline CDR1 and CDR2: SQVTM and ANQGSEA. V was shortened by 5 bases and J by 3 bases, with 11 bases between the two germline ends. The CDR3 DNA follows: TGCAGCGTTTCGGGACGGGGCTACGAGCAGTACTTC. This encodes CSVSGRGYEQYF.

The chain links TRBV20-1 to TRBJ1-6, with TRBD1 matching 7 bases. The V segment lost 5 bases and the J segment 8 bases; nucleotides outside the gene matches: 6. The CDR3 extends over 13 amino acids. CDR1 is DFQATT, CDR2 SNEGSKA, per germline (reference sequence). CDR3 protein: CSAQNRGDSPLHF. CDR3 DNA sequence: TGCAGTGCTCAAAACAGGGGTGATTCACCCCTCCACTTT.

In the case of this clonotype: The DNA is omitted, as the CDR3 cannot be located on it reliably, and the CDR3 follows TCRdb's listing. The chain couples TRBV12-3 or TRBV12-4 to TRBJ2-2; the table names TRBD1, a call not compared with the DNA. 16 amino acids form the CDR3, both terminal residues included. The chain's CDR3 is CASSSSDTPNTGELFF.

This clonotype was seen at least ten times. The junction shows a germline mismatch at one end, possibly a read error. The CDR3 region has the DNA TGTGCCAGCAGTTTTTCTGGGTCCGGGGCCAACGTCCTGACTTTC. This translates into CASSFSGSGANVLTF. This chain uses TRBV5-1 with TRBJ2-6; D is unresolved. Germline assignment: CDR1 SGHRS and CDR2 YFSETQ. The CDR3 is made up of 15 amino acids.

The chain is built from TRBV20-1 and TRBJ1-4, with D perhaps matching TRBD1 (5 bases). V lost 0 bases and J 3 bases, leaving 8 bases between the germline ends. CDR3 size: 14 residues. The V gene's germline CDR1 is DFQATT and CDR2 SNEGSKA (reference sequence). CDR3 loop: CSARDRESNEKLFF. The CDR3 region has the DNA TGCAGTGCTAGAGACAGGGAGTCTAATGAAAAACTGTTTTTT.

This clonotype was detected only a few times. As DNA, the CDR3 is TGTGCCAGCAGCCAAGCCACCGGGACTAGCGGGTCCTACGAGCAGTACTTC. It yields the protein CASSQATGTSGSYEQYF. The chain links TRBV4-2 to TRBJ2-7; 12 bases align to TRBD2. CDR1 is LGHNA and CDR2 is YNFKEQ in the germline V gene. This CDR3 has 17 residues. V lost 1 base to trimming and J lost 1 base; unmatched junction nucleotides: 5.

The rearrangement links TRBV20-1 to TRBJ2-3; TRBD2 aligns across 14 bases. The CDR3 covers 16 residues. From germline, CDR1 is DFQATT and CDR2 SNEGSKA (reference sequence). J was trimmed by 5 bases and V by 2 bases; bases with no gene match: 6. The CDR3 DNA follows: TGCAGTGCTAGATCACTGACTAGCGGGAGGGGAGATACGCAGTATTTT. Translated, it gives CSARSLTSGRGDTQYF.

The rearrangement links TRBV6-2 or TRBV6-3 to TRBJ2-7; 7 nucleotides agree with TRBD2. CDR1 is MNHEY, CDR2 SVGEGT, per germline. V was pared by 2 bases and J by 4 bases, with 5 bases of the junction left unmatched. This CDR3 spans 14 amino acids. Written as DNA, the CDR3 is TGTGCCAGCAGTTACGGCGGGAGAGCGTACGAGCAGTACTTC. Its translation: CASSYGGRAYEQYF.

The genes are TRBV20-1 and TRBJ2-1, with TRBD1 matching over 8 bases. Germline V gene lookup returns CDR1 DFQATT and CDR2 SNEGSKA (reference sequence). There are 14 residues in the CDR3. With V trimmed by 3 bases and J by 8 bases, 9 bases remained unmatched. The CDR3 region has the DNA TGCAGTGCTAGGGACCGGACAGGGTACGATGAGCAGTTCTTC. Translation gives CSARDRTGYDEQFF.

This chain joins TRBV15 and TRBJ2-6, with 7 bases that match TRBD1. V was pared by 0 bases and J by 8 bases, with 7 bases of the junction left unmatched. CDR1 and CDR2 from the germline V gene are LNHNV and YYDKDF (reference sequence). The CDR3 is made up of 16 amino acids. This chain's CDR3 is CATSREDRVRTNVLTF. The DNA of the CDR3 is TGTGCCACCAGCAGAGAAGACAGGGTTAGGACCAACGTCCTGACTTTC.

The V and J genes are TRBV20-1 and TRBJ2-5; possible D gene TRBD1, 6 bases. The J call may be in error: the DNA end matches TRBJ2-7 better. In germline, CDR1 is DFQATT, CDR2 SNEGSKA (reference sequence). The CDR3 contains 12 residues. The CDR3 nucleotides read TGCAGTGCTCCGGGACAATACTACGAGCAGTACTTC. Residues: CSAPGQYYEQYF.

This clonotype was seen a handful of times. The chain uses TRBV5-1 and TRBJ2-7, with 13 bases lining up with TRBD2. Germline CDR1 SGHRS, CDR2 YFSETQ. The junction had 7 bases not matched to a gene; V was cut back by 6 bases and J by 4 bases. This CDR3 region has 15 residues. The CDR3 region is CASTYRTSGSYEQYF. In DNA form, the CDR3 reads TGCGCCAGCACCTACAGGACTAGCGGGAGTTACGAGCAGTACTTC.

This clonotype appeared a few times. The rearrangement links TRBV4-1 to TRBJ2-3; D is possibly TRBD1 or TRBD2 (5 bases each). Germline values: CDR1 MGHRA, CDR2 YSYEKL. Trimming shortened V by 4 bases and J by 6 bases, and 23 bases separated the two germline ends. The CDR3 has 17 amino acids. CDR3 protein: CASSPSGTVLTVDTQYF. DNA for the CDR3: TGCGCCAGCAGCCCTTCTGGGACCGTACTTACAGTGGATACGCAGTATTTT.

The chain combines TRBV5-1 with TRBJ2-3; tentatively, D is TRBD1 (6 bases). The germline CDR1 and CDR2 sequences are SGHRS and YFSETQ. Between the trimmed V and J ends, which lost 6 bases and 5 bases, there was a span of 25 bases. The CDR3 spans 17 residues. This CDR3 reads CASMTGLAAGSGDTQYF. The CDR3 region has the DNA TGCGCCAGCATGACAGGTCTGGCAGCCGGTTCTGGAGATACGCAGTATTTT. The full variable domain, rest sourced from reference TRBV5-1 and TRBJ2-3, is KAGVTQTPRYLIKTRGQQVTLSCSPISGHRSVSWYQQTPGQGLQFLFEYFSETQRNKGNFPGRFSGRQFSNSRSEMNVSTLELGDSALYLCASMTGLAAGSGDTQYFGPGTRLTVL.

In this sample, this clonotype turned up a few times. This rearrangement joins TRBV29-1 to TRBJ2-6, with D possibly TRBD1 on 6 matching bases. V lost 2 bases and J 4 bases, leaving 15 bases between the germline ends. This CDR3 comprises 16 residues. The germline gives CDR1 SQVTM, CDR2 ANQGSEA. DNA of the CDR3: TGCAGCGTTGAATTCCAACAGGGTTTGGGGGCCAACGTCCTGACTTTC. Its translation: CSVEFQQGLGANVLTF.

The J gene is TRBJ2-7, the V gene TRBV4-1, with TRBD1 as a possible D gene (6 bases). This CDR3 is built from 13 residues. Germline loops: CDR1 MGHRA, CDR2 YSYEKL. V was cut by 3 bases and J by 3 bases, with 9 bases left in between. For the CDR3, the DNA is TGCGCCAGCAGCCACCCGGACAGCTACGAGCAGTACTTC. Translation gives CASSHPDSYEQYF.

V usage is TRBV27 and J usage is TRBJ2-7; D gene unclear. The CDR3 has 13 residues. V lost 6 bases and J lost 0, with 9 bases in between. Germline V gene sequence: CDR1 MNHEY, CDR2 SMNVEV (reference sequence). This CDR3 reads CASSSGVSYEQYF. The CDR3 DNA is TGTGCCAGCAGCAGTGGGGTCTCCTACGAGCAGTACTTC.

V usage is TRBV7-2 and J usage is TRBJ2-7; a possible D gene is TRBD1 (5 bases). This CDR3 is 13 amino acids long. The V end was cut by 5 bases, the J end by 4 bases, with 12 bases between. The germline CDR1 and CDR2 sequences are SGHTA and FQGNSA. CDR3 amino acids: CASSVGRVYEQYF. The CDR3 coding sequence is TGTGCCAGCAGCGTAGGCAGGGTTTACGAGCAGTACTTC.